A single T cell receptor (beta chain) is shown here with its context. Its antigen remains undetermined. Base qualities are not at hand, and no much larger clone is one base apart. The record originates from a study of cytomegalovirus exposure and HLA in healthy donors (dated by TCRdb to the late 2010s). Describing the broader study: An earlier analysis of roughly 610 of the donors reported approximately 260 Gb of sequence data and around 100 million unique TCR beta sequences obtained from about 179 million T cells. An early release that covered more than 550 HLA-typed donors contained approximately 300 gigabases of sequencing data and tens of millions of unique TCR sequences. In a later genetic analysis, genome-wide SNP genotypes for about 55% of the 666 donors were used, and that subset was treated as a discovery cohort. Because of strong linkage in the cohort, roughly five DR-DQ haplotypes were treated as single units for association and clustering. Typing coverage varied by locus: roughly 629-640 donors for A, B, C, DRB1 and DQB1; approximately 500 for DQA1; more than 600 for DPA1; 450 to 480 for DPB1. Donor age, sex, ethnicity and CMV serostatus were collected together with the repertoire data. A later analysis re-analyzed previously published TCR beta repertoires from about 600 donors and added high-resolution HLA genotyping to study TCR occurrence patterns. Among the roughly 400 genotyped donors, about 85% belonged to the genetic ancestry cluster associated with self-reported Caucasian donors. The study used immunosequencing to profile the T cell repertoires of about 670 subjects and linked those repertoires to cytomegalovirus serostatus. Rather than drawing on any new phenotypic data, the later analysis identified candidate immune exposures from TCR beta sequences and the way those sequences occurred across donors. An earlier analysis of more than 450 of the donors used high-throughput TCR beta sequencing to judge whether each TCR beta V gene segment behaved as functional or pseudogenic. Class I and class II HLA loci were covered by the typing at four-digit resolution. To predict cytomegalovirus infection status, the study combined high-throughput TCR immunosequencing, statistical association of individual TCRs with disease status, and machine learning. The study aimed to test whether signatures of past pathogen exposure could be identified by cataloging public T cell receptors. All discovery cohort repertoires had been generated on a single sequencing platform. Among some 400 genotyped donors of the cohort, an average of approximately 240,000 unique TCR beta nucleotide sequences were sequenced per donor, roughly a sixth of them non-productive. A separate validation cohort of more than 100 different subjects was used in addition to the roughly 670-subject first cohort.

The cohort comprised around 700 healthy bone marrow donors. Cohort members were all nominally healthy when sampled, although unrecorded immune exposures were likely present. The donor tested CMV seronegative, placing the donor among the approximately 360 seronegative members of the cohort. A peripheral blood sample was collected from each donor, and TCR beta sequencing was performed on peripheral blood mononuclear cells. Genomic DNA was extracted from the blood cell samples with the Qiagen DNeasy Blood Extraction Kit. The library was built by means of the immunoSEQ multiplex PCR assay. For the multiplex PCR, a mixture combining 60 forward primers for TCR Vbeta segments and 13 reverse primers for TCR Jbeta segments was used. The CDR3 region of rearranged TCR beta genes was amplified from genomic DNA with a multiplex PCR assay. On the Illumina HiSeq System, the amplified TCR beta libraries were sequenced as 87-base-pair reads. Per the original workflow: A later analysis tallied roughly 76 million unique TCR beta chains across the 666 repertoires, and some 10 million of those chains were shared by two or more donors. A nearest-neighbor algorithm error-corrected the raw reads and collapsed the reads into unique sequences, merging closely related sequences to remove PCR and sequencing errors. CDR3 sequences were aligned to IMGT reference sequences to assign V, D and J gene segments. For a sequence to be retained, a match of at least six nucleotides to both a V gene segment and a J gene segment was required. Rearrangements were classified as productive when the CDR3 lacked stop codons and remained in frame with V and J, and all other rearrangements were classified as non-productive. CDR3 was defined according to IMGT convention as the region running from the second conserved V-encoded cysteine to the conserved J-encoded phenylalanine. Sequences without an unambiguous match to a single V gene segment were excluded from the earlier analysis of 450 to 750 of the donors. In an earlier analysis of roughly 500 of the donors, V segments were called functional above 56.7% productive rearrangements and were called segregating when the between-donor standard deviation exceeded 5%. A statistical classification framework was developed to diagnose cytomegalovirus status using the catalog of TCR beta chain sequences. V and J gene assignment, in a later analysis, came from comparing TCR nucleotide sequences with IMGT/GENE-DB human TR gene sequences. In a later analysis, CDR3 sequences and most-parsimonious VDJ recombination scenarios were assigned using the TCRdist pipeline. In a later analysis, each TCR beta chain was defined by its CDR3 amino acid sequence together with its V-gene family, and reads lacking a unique V-gene family were excluded. As a way to deal with suspected cross-contamination and a sequencing artifact, a later analysis dropped roughly 600 nucleotide sequences that were highly shared and had low generation probability. A later analysis calculated a clonal expansion index for each public chain from normalized within-repertoire ranks of inferred template counts. Generation probabilities in a later analysis came from a VDJ recombination model fitted to out-of-frame rearrangements, and those results were checked against IGoR. In a later analysis, hypergeometric tests were used to score TCR-TCR, TCR-HLA and TCR-CMV co-occurrence, with a repertoire-size bias correction applied to TCR pairs. False discovery rates were estimated in a later analysis by permuting HLA or CMV assignments 20 times. In a later analysis, co-occurring TCRs were grouped with DBSCAN, and TCRdist sequence similarity was added when clustering was performed within HLA-allele-positive subsets. Co-occurrence clustering excluded repertoires with fewer than 30,000 or more than 120,000 public chains, plus five with anomalous nucleotide sharing. TCRdb took over this immuneACCESS table, retaining in-frame rearrangements with V and J assigned. Such tables are incomplete; in checked studies, under half of the missing clones stem from an unresolved V gene, and the remainder is unexplained. Clonal size and the V and J genes are those of that table, whereas D and trimming came from the DNA. A total of more than 110,000 clones appear in this sample, nearly 10% of them only once. The top ten hold under 2% of the sample.

Based on the germline V gene (reference sequence), the CDR1 and CDR2 sequences are MNHEY and SMNVEV. V loses 0 bases of germline sequence and J loses 3 bases, and the interval between the two ends is 12 bases. Including the terminal cysteine and phenylalanine, the CDR3 comprises 16 residues. The CDR3 DNA has 48 bases and is translated from base 1. Overall results and qualifications from the work: An earlier analysis of 587 of the donors showed that most TCR beta V segments appeared in productive rearrangements either about 87% or about 30% of the time, which broadly matched IMGT annotations. A further reported finding was that TCR beta sequences accurately predicted the HLA-A and HLA-B alleles for most subjects in the first cohort. A later analysis found that most CMV-associated TCR beta chains appeared HLA-restricted, with HLA associations seemingly driven largely by CMV exposure. According to a later analysis, parvovirus B19, influenza, CMV and Epstein-Barr virus appeared linked to several top co-occurrence clusters. Linkage disequilibrium might explain the correlated functional status among segregating V segments, but an unknown experimental factor could not be excluded. When HLA alleles, especially DR and DQ, strongly co-occurred, attributing TCR associations to individual alleles was difficult. Sequencing depth was assumed to be roughly uniform across donors in the presence/absence analyses, though that assumption may not hold. In a later genetic analysis, a missense DCLRE1C variant was associated with V-gene and J-gene trimming of TCR beta chains, and the association was replicated in an independent cohort. Some IMGT-functional V segments, including TRBV6-2 and TRBV6-3, could not be told apart with the 87-base-pair reads, so those segments were excluded. For the cohort, immune exposure information was limited to CMV serostatus. In vitro tests confirmed that a few of the cytomegalovirus-associated TCR beta chains recognize cytomegalovirus antigens. In a later analysis, HLA-associated TCR beta chains were found to be more clonally expanded and to have lower generation probabilities than equally common non-associated chains. Cytomegalovirus status was reported to be diagnosed by the classifier with high specificity and sensitivity in both the original and validation cohorts. Because counts were too low, seventeen rarely observed V segments, including chromosome 9 orphons, were excluded from the earlier analysis of about 500 of the donors. Compared with the approximately 720-donor mean, donors in an Asian-associated ancestry cluster had fewer N-insertions in productive TCRs, according to a later genetic analysis. Most TCR sequences were seen in very few donors, while some public TCRs were found in many individuals. The study gave a list of 150 to 200 TCR beta chains associated with cytomegalovirus. The authors suggested that the approach could potentially be generalized to other disease states and immunological phenotypes. This cohort had only TCR beta chains sequenced, and the lack of alpha or paired-chain data limited which features could be detected. At a false discovery rate of 0.05, a later analysis linked 16,000 or so TCR beta sequences to specific HLA alleles. A cluster of highly shared sequence variants was judged likely to be a technical artifact of the sequencing pipeline. In a later analysis, the rate of TCR association differed among HLA loci, with DRB1 alleles having the most associated TCRs and HLA-C alleles having the fewest. Because some donors lacked HLA typing at each locus, the association tests relied only on the typed subset.

This sequence was found in a man between 50 and 59 years old in good health and CMV-seronegative. Recombination connected TRBV27 to TRBJ1-3, with TRBD1 as a weak D call on 6 bases. The sample comprised PBMCs. For the CDR3, the sequence is CASSLSGQGFGNTIYF. The base sequence is TGTGCCAGCAGTTTATCGGGGCAGGGGTTTGGAAACACCATATATTTT.